The sequence of this T cell receptor (beta chain) was determined in a study of patients and donors after allogeneic stem cell transplantation. The CDR3 consists of 15 residues. V shed 3 bases, J shed 7 bases, and the junction held 7 bases outside the gene matches. Germline CDR1 is LNHNV and CDR2 is YYDKDF (reference sequence). TCRdb itself ran the RT-PCR reads through MiXCR, one entry per CDR3 protein. This table holds about 31,000 distinct CDR3 sequences, about 6.8% found once. The source material was blood, either unsorted or a sorted T cell fraction (not recorded which). The V gene is TRBV15, the J gene TRBJ2-1; 9 nucleotides align to TRBD1. The sequence was collected from a human donor who was either an allogeneic HSCT recipient or a stem cell or donor lymphocyte infusion donor (not recorded which). It is not recorded whose cells these are; they may come from a transplant donor. The CDR3 region has the DNA TGTGCCACCAGCAGCAGGACAGGGGTTGGGAATGAGCAGTTCTTC. This encodes CATSSRTGVGNEQFF.